These 3 T cell receptor beta chains were sequenced from one sample in a study of neurological immune-mediated disorders. From the 5' RACE reads, TCRdb called clonotypes with MiXCR, one entry per CDR3 protein. Of fewer than 85,000 distinct CDR3 sequences listed, about 4% were seen once; the top ten hold 5.7%. The time point here: longitudinal time-point 3. Sequenced input: PBMCs. The receptors stem from a woman aged 60-75 years with multiple sclerosis.

This clonotype was seen many times. V and J are TRBV28 and TRBJ2-7; possible D gene TRBD2, 5 bases. Germline-derived CDR1 and CDR2 are MDHEN and SYDVKM. This CDR3 has 15 residues. V lost 6 bases and J lost 5, with 20 bases in between. CDR3 bases: TGTGCCAGCAGGCCAAGGCGGGCCTCTTTCAACGAGCAGTACTTC. As protein: CASRPRRASFNEQYF.

This clonotype was recorded many times. The rearrangement joins TRBV4-1 to TRBJ1-2; D is ambiguous. The CDR3 consists of 15 residues. V dropped 0 bases and J dropped 1 base, with 9 bases sitting between them. Germline V lookup: CDR1 MGHRA, CDR2 YSYEKL. The CDR3 loop is CASSQDIRVNYGYTF. For the CDR3, the DNA is TGCGCCAGCAGCCAAGACATTAGGGTTAACTATGGCTACACCTTC.

This clonotype was counted ten times or more. The chain uses TRBV20-1 and TRBJ1-1; no definite D call. This CDR3 spans 15 amino acids. Per germline, CDR1 DFQATT and CDR2 SNEGSKA (reference sequence). V lost 0 bases to trimming and J lost 0 bases, with 11 bases between them. The CDR3 coding sequence is TGCAGTGCTAGAGAAAGGGCAGTCGTGAACACTGAAGCTTTCTTT. It is translated as CSARERAVVNTEAFF.